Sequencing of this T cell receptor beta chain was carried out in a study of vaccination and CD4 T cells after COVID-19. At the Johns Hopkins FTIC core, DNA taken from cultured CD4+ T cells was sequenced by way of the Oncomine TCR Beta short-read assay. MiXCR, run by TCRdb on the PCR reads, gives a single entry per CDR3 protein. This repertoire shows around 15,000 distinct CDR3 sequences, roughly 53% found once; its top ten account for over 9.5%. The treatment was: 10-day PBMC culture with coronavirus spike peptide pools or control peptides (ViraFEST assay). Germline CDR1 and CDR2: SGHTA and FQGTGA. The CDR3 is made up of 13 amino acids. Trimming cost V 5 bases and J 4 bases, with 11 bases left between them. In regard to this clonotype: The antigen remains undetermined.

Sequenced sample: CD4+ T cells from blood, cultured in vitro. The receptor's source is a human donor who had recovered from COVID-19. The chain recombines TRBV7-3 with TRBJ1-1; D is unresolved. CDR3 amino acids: CASSQGPLTEAFF. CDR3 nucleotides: TGTGCCAGCAGCCAAGGACCTCTCACTGAAGCTTTCTTT. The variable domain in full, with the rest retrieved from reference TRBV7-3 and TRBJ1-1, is GAGVSQTPSNKVTEKGKYVELRCDPISGHTALYWYRQSLGQGPEFLIYFQGTGAADDSGLPNDRFFAVRPEGSVSTLKIQRTERGDSAVYLCASSQGPLTEAFFGQGTRLTVV.